One sample yielded the 23 T cell receptor beta chains listed below, sequenced in a study of metastatic and nonmetastatic thyroid tumors. Using MiXCR, TCRdb reanalyzed the PCR reads. This sample has some 34,000 clones, with 15% to 20% found just once. Thyroid surgery was performed in patients who had received no treatment beforehand. The sequenced material came from blood. These TCRs come from a female donor with papillary thyroid cancer or a benign thyroid nodule (not recorded which). Some clones in this sample may be carry-over from other donors' samples.

This clone was picked up many times. At one end the junction does not follow the germline gene, possibly because of a read error. The rearrangement uses TRBV18 and TRBJ1-2, with 9 positions matching TRBD1. Germline CDR1 is KGHSH and CDR2 is LQKENI. The CDR3 loop spans 15 amino acids. Here the CDR3 reads CASSTGQGRLGGYAF. In nucleotides, the CDR3 is TGTGCCAGCTCAACGGGACAGGGACGACTTGGTGGCTACGCCTTC.

The gene calls are TRBV9 and TRBJ2-3; D perhaps matches TRBD2 (6 bases). CDR1 and CDR2 from the germline V gene are SGDLS and YYNGEE. Trimming pared 6 bases from V and 7 bases from J, leaving 18 bases between. This CDR3 contains 14 residues. CDR3 protein: CASISMGGGNTQYF. The CDR3 DNA reads as TGTGCCAGCATCTCAATGGGAGGTGGAAATACGCAGTATTTT.

This chain connects TRBV5-4 to TRBJ2-5, with 7 bases aligning to TRBD1. Germline loops: CDR1 SGHNT, CDR2 YYREEE (reference sequence). The CDR3 loop spans 13 amino acids. V shed 4 bases, J shed 2 bases, and the junction held 2 bases outside the gene matches. The CDR3 DNA sequence: TGTGCCAGCAGCGGGGACAGACAAGAGACCCAGTACTTC. This encodes CASSGDRQETQYF.

The table lists this clone with many counts. This chain uses TRBV9 with TRBJ1-2, with D unresolved. Germline V lookup: CDR1 SGDLS, CDR2 YYNGEE. Trimming left V 0 bases short and J 8 bases short, with 8 bases between. The CDR3 is made up of 12 amino acids. CDR3 loop: CASSVEGSGYTF. CDR3 in DNA: TGTGCCAGCAGCGTAGAAGGTTCCGGCTACACCTTC.

This clone was seen a few times. This sequence joins TRBV28 and TRBJ2-1, with 9 bases fitting TRBD2. The CDR3 loop spans 15 amino acids. Germline-derived CDR1 and CDR2 are MDHEN and SYDVKM. V trimming: 2 bases; J trimming: 7 bases; junction bases outside the gene matches: 6. DNA for the CDR3: TGTGCCAGCAGTTTAGGGCGCGGGGGGGCGAATGAGCAGTTCTTC. Its protein is CASSLGRGGANEQFF.

V and J are TRBV5-1 and TRBJ2-7; maybe TRBD2 (6 bases). This CDR3 spans 14 amino acids. V was shortened by 0 bases and J by 6 bases, with 13 bases between the two germline ends. Germline V gene lookup returns CDR1 SGHRS and CDR2 YFSETQ. The CDR3 reads CASSLGRESREQYF. CDR3 bases: TGCGCCAGCAGCTTGGGGCGGGAATCACGCGAGCAGTACTTC.

This clone has a handful of counts. CDR3 region: CASSLSSTLDDEKLFF. The CDR3 bases are TGTGCCAGCAGCTTGAGTTCGACTCTCGATGATGAAAAACTGTTTTTT. J is TRBJ1-4 and V is TRBV5-4, with no clear D. The CDR3 length is 16 residues. Trimming stripped 1 base from V and 6 bases from J, with 16 bases between. Per the germline V gene, CDR1 is SGHNT and CDR2 is YYREEE (reference sequence).

In regard to this clone: One junction end disagrees with the germline gene, perhaps due to a read error. This chain connects TRBV5-1 to TRBJ2-3; D perhaps matches TRBD2 (7 bases). The CDR3 sequence is 14 residues long. The germline V gene has CDR1 SGHRS and CDR2 YFSETQ. The DNA for the CDR3 is TGCTCCAGCAGCTTGACTGGGGGGGGCGATACGCGGTATTTT. Translating gives CSSSLTGGGDTRYF.

The chain joins TRBV19 to TRBJ1-5; D is possibly TRBD1 (6 bases). Trimming stripped 5 bases from V and 5 bases from J, with 13 bases between. CDR3 length equals 14 residues. Germline-derived CDR1 and CDR2 are LNHDA and SQIVND (reference sequence). The DNA of the CDR3 is TGTGCCAGTAGTGTTCACAGGGTTTATCAGCCCCAGCATTTT. As protein: CASSVHRVYQPQHF.

A few counts support this clone. The chain joins TRBV6-1 to TRBJ2-2; TRBD2 matches 7 bases. Losses at the gene ends were 6 bases for V and 5 bases for J; bases not matched to a gene: 15. Germline V CDR1 and CDR2: MNHNS, SASEGT. The CDR3 is 17 residues long. The CDR3 coding sequence is TGTGCCAGCAGCTGTACGACCACTAGCGTTTCGACCGGGGAGCTGTTTTTT. It yields the protein CASSCTTTSVSTGELFF.

This clone appeared a few times. The rearrangement joins TRBV2 to TRBJ2-7; weak D call: TRBD2 (5 bases). The CDR3 spans 14 residues. Germline CDR1 reads SNHLY; CDR2 reads FYNNEI. V was trimmed by 8 bases and J by 5 bases, leaving 19 bases between them. The chain's CDR3 is CASGEGVRLNEQYF. CDR3 sequence (DNA): TGTGCCAGCGGAGAGGGAGTACGACTTAACGAGCAGTACTTC.

This clone was seen at least ten times. V usage is TRBV20-1 and J usage is TRBJ1-6; 9 bases are a match to TRBD1. CDR1 and CDR2 (germline): DFQATT, SNEGSKA (reference sequence). This CDR3 has 20 amino acids. J gave up 1 base and V 0 bases, and 13 bases lay outside the gene matches. In DNA, the CDR3 is TGCAGTGCTAGAGACCAGACAGGGGGGAATAAGATGTCCTATAATTCACCCCTCCACTTT. Encoded protein: CSARDQTGGNKMSYNSPLHF.

This clone was seen many times. This chain links TRBV10-3 with TRBJ1-2, with 7 bases identical to TRBD1. V trimming: 4 bases; J trimming: 8 bases; junction bases outside the gene matches: 7. Germline V CDR1 and CDR2: ENHRY, SYGVKD. This CDR3 spans 13 amino acids. Written as DNA, the CDR3 is TGTGCCATCAGTGGGGACAGCAGCGGCGGCTACACCTTC. Translation: CAISGDSSGGYTF.

In this sample, this clone turned up many times. This chain links TRBV29-1 with TRBJ2-2; TRBD2 agrees at 7 bases. This CDR3 spans 15 amino acids. Per germline, CDR1 SQVTM and CDR2 ANQGSEA. The V segment lost 5 bases and the J segment 0 bases; nucleotides outside the gene matches: 6. In nucleotides, the CDR3 is TGCAGCGTTATACCGGGACTAACGAACACCGGGGAGCTGTTTTTT. It codes for CSVIPGLTNTGELFF.

In its sample, this clone was seen a few times. This CDR3 is CASTVWGGTQYF. In nucleotides, the CDR3 is TGTGCCAGCACGGTGTGGGGGGGTACGCAGTATTTT. The chain employs TRBV27 and TRBJ2-3, with 7 positions matching TRBD2. The CDR3 is made up of 12 amino acids. The germline V gene has CDR1 MNHEY and CDR2 SMNVEV (reference sequence). J gave up 8 bases and V 7 bases, and 6 bases lay outside the gene matches.

This clone has a count of ten or more. V gene TRBV5-4 combines with J gene TRBJ2-1; D uncertain. This CDR3 spans 13 amino acids. Trimming took 5 bases from V and 5 from J, leaving 11 bases between them. The germline V gene has CDR1 SGHNT and CDR2 YYREEE (reference sequence). This chain's CDR3 is CASRSQRNNEQFF. CDR3 DNA: TGTGCCAGCAGGAGTCAGCGAAACAATGAGCAGTTCTTC.

This clone was counted a few times. Just one base apart from a much larger clone, this may be a read error. The rearrangement links TRBV29-1 to TRBJ2-5; unclear D gene. Germline CDR1 and CDR2: SQVTM and ANQGSEA. The CDR3 contains 11 residues. The CDR3 coding sequence is TGCAGCGTTGAATCTGGAGAGACCCATTACTTC. It is translated as CSVESGETHYF.

The table lists this clone with many counts. The chain employs TRBV5-1 and TRBJ2-1; 11 nucleotides align to TRBD2. Germline V gene data show CDR1 as SGHRS and CDR2 as YFSETQ. The CDR3 consists of 20 residues. V shed 4 bases and J 4 bases; nucleotides not matched to a gene: 19. The CDR3 region has the DNA TGCGCCAGCAGCCCAGCAACCCTAGCGGGAGGACGCATCGATTACAATGAGCAGTTCTTC. Its protein is CASSPATLAGGRIDYNEQFF.

This clone was observed at least ten times. The J gene is TRBJ2-5, the V gene TRBV20-1; 11 bases align to TRBD2. V shed 6 bases, J shed 5 bases, and the junction held 8 bases outside the gene matches. The V gene's germline CDR1 is DFQATT and CDR2 SNEGSKA (reference sequence). The CDR3 is 14 amino acids. The CDR3: CSASSGRASETQYF. The DNA of the CDR3 is TGCAGTGCAAGTAGCGGGAGGGCCAGTGAGACCCAGTACTTC.

In its sample, this clone was seen many times. The chain recombines TRBV7-2 with TRBJ2-3; D remains unclear. Per the germline V gene, CDR1 is SGHTA and CDR2 is FQGNSA. Trimming removed 1 base at V and 7 bases at J, with 6 bases between. This CDR3 contains 12 residues. The CDR3 protein is CASSLDRNTQYF. The CDR3 region has the DNA TGTGCCAGCAGCTTAGATAGGAATACGCAGTATTTT.

This clone appeared many times. Here the CDR3 DNA reads TGTGCCAGCAGTTACTCCATCGAACTAGCGGGTAATACGCAGTATTTT. It specifies CASSYSIELAGNTQYF. The chain links TRBV6-2 or TRBV6-3 to TRBJ2-3, with 9 bases aligning to TRBD2. Germline CDR1 reads MNHEY; CDR2 reads SVGEGT. The CDR3 consists of 16 residues. Trimming removed 0 bases from V and 7 bases from J; junction bases left unmatched: 8.

The table lists this clone with many counts. The chain carries TRBV15 and TRBJ2-5; D gene ambiguous. The CDR3 extends over 14 amino acids. The germline V and J ends were trimmed by 2 bases and 1 base, with 8 bases remaining between them. Germline V lookup: CDR1 LNHNV, CDR2 YYDKDF (reference sequence). This CDR3 reads CATSRQGSQETQYF. CDR3 nucleotide sequence: TGTGCCACCAGCAGACAAGGCAGCCAAGAGACCCAGTACTTC.

There are many counts of this clone. V usage is TRBV24-1 and J usage is TRBJ2-1; possibly TRBD1 for D (5 bases). Germline V lookup: CDR1 KGHDR, CDR2 SFDVKD. V was shortened by 4 bases and J by 0 bases, with 21 bases between the two germline ends. The CDR3 sequence is 19 residues long. CDR3 nucleotide sequence: TGTGCCACCAGTGACCGCTACAACCCGAAGGGGCCCTCCTACAATGAGCAGTTCTTC. It encodes CATSDRYNPKGPSYNEQFF.